This TCR beta chain was identified in a study of human T cells and chemical hapten exposure. TCRdb independently ran MiXCR on the RACE reads; one entry per CDR3 protein. The sample consists of about 82,000 distinct CDR3 sequences, approximately 12% of them appearing once. As for time point: patch test 3, about 24 weeks after DPC sensitization. Stated treatment: therapeutic diphenylcyclopropenone sensitization with weekly scalp DPC. Patients had alopecia, were aged 18 to 70, and were not pregnant. Source: whole blood, taken in connection with sensitization to the hapten diphenylcyclopropenone (DPC). This clonotype originated in a woman aged 45-65 years with alopecia areata. Some clones in this sample may be carry-over from other donors' samples.

CDR3 sequence reads: CASSLDERVDTQYF. In nucleotides, the CDR3 is TGTGCCAGCAGCTTGGACGAGAGGGTGGATACGCAGTATTTT. The V and J genes are TRBV7-3 and TRBJ2-3, with D possibly matching TRBD2 (5 bases). The CDR3 length is 14 residues. CDR1 is SGHTA and CDR2 is FQGTGA in the germline V gene. V gave up 3 bases and J gave up 6 bases, with 13 bases separating them.